The 13 T cell receptor beta chains below come from one sample, sequenced in a study of cytotoxic CD8 clonotypes in ibrutinib-treated CLL. Here immunoSEQ multiplex PCR was the method, and the copy in TCRdb shows in-frame clones only, minus some. The table shows approximately 15,000 clones, with about 60% occurring only once. The specimen comprised PBMCs, sampled before ibrutinib treatment. The receptors here all came from a human donor with chronic lymphocytic leukemia.

This clone was observed once. V gene TRBV5-1 combines with J gene TRBJ1-3; D is perhaps TRBD1 (5 bases). V dropped 1 base and J dropped 4 bases, with 15 bases sitting between them. The length of the CDR3 is 16 residues. Germline V gives CDR1 SGHRS, CDR2 YFSETQ. CDR3 protein: CASSLIQGTPGNTIYF. The CDR3 DNA reads as TGCGCCAGCAGCTTGATTCAGGGAACACCCGGAAACACCATATATTTT.

The chain employs TRBV27 and TRBJ1-5; D is unclear. CDR3 size: 13 residues. Germline V gene data show CDR1 as MNHEY and CDR2 as SMNVEV (reference sequence). The germline V and J ends were trimmed by 2 bases and 4 bases, with 6 bases remaining between them. The CDR3 reads CASSLTANQPQHF. The DNA of the CDR3 is TGTGCCAGCAGTTTAACAGCAAATCAGCCCCAGCATTTT.

The chain uses TRBV5-4 and TRBJ2-1, with TRBD2 matching 13 bases. J lost 8 bases, V lost 2 bases, and 7 bases had no gene match. Germline CDR1 and CDR2: SGHNT and YYREEE (reference sequence). This CDR3 is 16 amino acids long. This CDR3 is CASSLRLAGGMDEQFF. The CDR3 DNA sequence: TGTGCCAGCAGCTTACGACTAGCGGGGGGAATGGATGAGCAGTTCTTC.

This clone was seen only once. The chain employs TRBV5-4 and TRBJ1-5; no reliable D call. The germline V gene has CDR1 SGHNT and CDR2 YYREEE (reference sequence). Trimming shortened V by 4 bases and J by 7 bases, and 15 bases separated the two germline ends. The CDR3 contains 14 residues. Written as DNA, the CDR3 is TGTGCCAGCAGCCAAAGAGGGCTGGGGCAGCCCCAGCATTTT. This codes for CASSQRGLGQPQHF. Filled out from reference TRBV5-4 and TRBJ1-5, the complete variable domain reads ETGVTQSPTHLIKTRGQQVTLRCSSQSGHNTVSWYQQALGQGPQFIFQYYREEENGRGNFPPRFSGLQFPNYSSELNVNALELDDSALYLCASSQRGLGQPQHFGDGTRLSIL.

The gene calls are TRBV10-3 and TRBJ2-7; D perhaps matches TRBD1 (6 bases). V was shortened by 8 bases and J by 2 bases, with 19 bases between the two germline ends. The CDR3 is made up of 15 amino acids. Germline loops: CDR1 ENHRY, CDR2 SYGVKD. CDR3 in amino acids: CAIRGTRDTTYEQYF. The CDR3 DNA is TGTGCCATCCGTGGGACCCGGGACACTACCTACGAGCAGTACTTC.

This chain connects TRBV13 to TRBJ2-1; 8 positions match TRBD1. J lost 9 bases, V lost 5 bases, and 12 bases had no gene match. The CDR3 has 15 amino acids. Germline lookup yields CDR1 PRHDT and CDR2 FYEKMQ (reference sequence). The CDR3 is CASSPPETGAFEQFF. The CDR3 DNA is TGTGCCAGCAGCCCCCCCGAGACAGGGGCGTTTGAGCAGTTCTTC.

This clone was observed once. The chain has TRBV15 and TRBJ1-2; D not certain. Trimming took off 0 bases at V and 1 base at J, with 6 bases between the two ends. This CDR3 has 14 amino acids. The germline V gene has CDR1 LNHNV and CDR2 YYDKDF (reference sequence). The CDR3: CATSRDWDNYGYTF. The CDR3 coding sequence is TGTGCCACCAGCAGAGATTGGGATAACTATGGCTACACCTTC.

The chain recombines TRBV9 with TRBJ1-2; no firm D call. The CDR3 covers 13 residues. V was clipped by 4 bases and J by 7 bases, with 14 bases between them. Germline V gene data show CDR1 as SGDLS and CDR2 as YYNGEE. DNA of the CDR3: TGTGCCAGCAGCCCCGGACGGGTCAGTGGCTACACCTTC. Amino acids: CASSPGRVSGYTF.

The chain is built from TRBV27 and TRBJ1-3; D unclear. Germline V lookup: CDR1 MNHEY, CDR2 SMNVEV (reference sequence). V lost 5 bases and J 1 base, leaving 15 bases between the germline ends. This CDR3 has 16 amino acids. The CDR3 reads CASSPATATSGNTIYF. In nucleotides, the CDR3 is TGTGCCAGCAGTCCAGCGACGGCTACTTCTGGAAACACCATATATTTT.

This clone was observed once. The germline gene is not matched at one end of the junction; a read error may be the cause. This chain uses TRBV20-1 with TRBJ1-2; the D is unclear. CDR3 length equals 10 residues. Germline-derived CDR1 and CDR2 are DFQATT and SNEGSKA (reference sequence). The CDR3 DNA sequence: TGCAGCGCTACCGGGGATGGCTACACCTTC. Amino acids: CSATGDGYTF.

The gene calls are TRBV6-4 and TRBJ1-2, with TRBD1 identical over 10 bases. The germline V gene has CDR1 MRHNA and CDR2 SNTAGT. The V segment lost 5 bases and the J segment 8 bases; nucleotides outside the gene matches: 8. The CDR3 is 14 amino acids. The chain's CDR3 is CASSPTGTGEGYTF. The DNA for the CDR3 is TGTGCCAGCAGTCCAACCGGGACAGGGGAAGGCTACACCTTC.

This clone appeared a few times. The CDR3 bases are TGTGCCAGCAGCTTAGCTAGCGGGGGGGGAGATGAGCAGTTCTTC. Translation gives CASSLASGGGDEQFF. The chain recombines TRBV11-2 with TRBJ2-1, with 12 bases matching TRBD2. The CDR3 runs to 15 residues. Germline values: CDR1 SGHAT, CDR2 FQNNGV. After removal of 1 base from V and 8 bases from J, the junction contained 3 bases not matched to a gene.

The gene calls are TRBV5-1 and TRBJ2-3; D may be TRBD2 (6 bases). Looked up from germline, CDR1 is SGHRS and CDR2 is YFSETQ. CDR3 length: 15 residues. V lost 0 bases, J lost 0 bases, and 8 bases lay in between. The CDR3 reads CASSLGGTSTDTQYF. In DNA, the CDR3 is TGCGCCAGCAGCTTGGGAGGGACTAGCACAGATACGCAGTATTTT.